The entry below describes one T cell receptor beta chain. In the same sample, other DNA sequences code for this CDR3. Original processing methods: Using reference gene primer amplification, nucleated cell counts were estimated. This table comes from immunoSEQ multiplex PCR, and its TCRdb copy is limited to in-frame clones, with some not included. The V and J calls and clone size were taken over from that table, and D and trimming were inferred from the DNA. Of about 92,000 clones listed, 80% are singletons. The sample originates from a study of blood T cell repertoires in COVID-19. Study-level background: There were acute and convalescent COVID-19 samples, and they came from the United States, Italy and Spain. PBMCs, B-cell-depleted T cells, or T cells provided the cDNA or gDNA that made up the material.

There are 14 residues in the CDR3. V shed 0 bases and J 5 bases; nucleotides not matched to a gene: 4. Germline CDR1 is SGHNT and CDR2 is YYREEE (reference sequence). This sequence was found in a woman aged 70-85 years with acute or convalescent COVID-19. This sequence joins TRBV5-4 and TRBJ2-7; 8 bases map to TRBD1. Sequencing was done on a sample of peripheral blood. CDR3 in DNA: TGTGCCAGCAGCTTGGGACAGGGGAGAGACGAGCAGTACTTC. It is translated as CASSLGQGRDEQYF.